The 22 T cell receptor beta chains in this list originate from one sample, sequenced in a study of blood T cell repertoires in COVID-19. Assay: immunoSEQ multiplex PCR; the TCRdb copy retains only in-frame clones and omits some. The sample includes approximately 300,000 clones, roughly 90% of them seen just once. What was sequenced was peripheral blood. Receptor source: a young man who had recovered from COVID-19.

The CDR3, as DNA: TGTGCCCCCGGAGATGGCTACACCTTC. This gives the protein CAPGDGYTF. The rearrangement joins TRBV12-3 or TRBV12-4 to TRBJ1-2; no reliable D call. Trimming left V 11 bases short and J 6 bases short, with 7 bases between. CDR3 size: 9 residues.

On this clone: Other DNA variants within this sample encode the same CDR3. The gene calls are TRBV4-2 and TRBJ2-3; 7 bases agree with TRBD2. After removal of 1 base from V and 3 bases from J, the junction contained 1 base not matched to a gene. CDR1 is LGHNA and CDR2 is YNFKEQ in the germline V gene. The CDR3 has 14 amino acids. The CDR3 nucleotides read TGTGCCAGCAGCCAAGGCGGGGGAACAGATACGCAGTATTTT. This sequence encodes CASSQGGGTDTQYF.

This chain links TRBV6-5 with TRBJ1-1, with D perhaps TRBD1 (6 bases). The ends were cut back, 6 bases at V and 9 bases at J, with 14 bases in the middle. There are 12 residues in the CDR3. Looked up from germline, CDR1 is MNHEY and CDR2 is SVGAGI. CDR3 region: CASRASGAQAFF. In DNA form, the CDR3 reads TGTGCCAGCAGGGCATCAGGGGCTCAAGCTTTCTTT.

Of note for this clone: This specimen includes other DNA sequences encoding the same CDR3. The chain recombines TRBV18 with TRBJ1-1; no reliable D call. The CDR3 runs 15 residues. Trimming took 0 bases from V and 0 from J, leaving 8 bases between them. From germline, CDR1 is KGHSH and CDR2 LQKENI. The CDR3 region has the DNA TGTGCCAGCTCACCACCCGGCGGGCTGAACACTGAAGCTTTCTTT. Its translation is CASSPPGGLNTEAFF.

V and J are TRBV30 and TRBJ1-2; D possibly corresponds to TRBD1 (6 bases). The CDR3 extends over 13 amino acids. CDR1 GTSNPN and CDR2 SVGIG come from the germline V gene (reference sequence). V dropped 3 bases and J dropped 2 bases, with 10 bases sitting between them. The CDR3 here is CAWSPGDNYGYTF. The CDR3 coding sequence is TGTGCCTGGAGCCCAGGGGACAACTATGGCTACACCTTC.

This chain connects TRBV6-5 to TRBJ1-2; TRBD1 might be the D (5 bases). The length of the CDR3 is 15 residues. V shed 2 bases and J shed 4 bases, with 14 bases lying between them. Germline V gene lookup returns CDR1 MNHEY and CDR2 SVGAGI. CDR3 bases: TGTGCCAGCAGTTACGGCAGGGCCTCGATCTATGGCTACACCTTC. Encoded protein: CASSYGRASIYGYTF.

CDR3 protein: CASTEQGNTEAFF. CDR3 DNA: TGTGCCAGCACCGAACAGGGGAACACTGAAGCTTTCTTT. V and J are TRBV2 and TRBJ1-1; TRBD1 is a possible D gene (6 bases). The germline V and J ends were trimmed by 7 bases and 1 base, with 10 bases remaining between them. Per germline, CDR1 SNHLY and CDR2 FYNNEI. The CDR3 has 13 residues. The whole variable domain, filled in from reference TRBV2 and TRBJ1-1, reads EPEVTQTPSHQVTQMGQEVILRCVPISNHLYFYWYRQILGQKVEFLVSFYNNEISEKSEIFDDQFSVERPDGSNFTLKIRSTKLEDSAMYFCASTEQGNTEAFFGQGTRLTVV.

V and J are TRBV29-1 and TRBJ2-3; 7 nucleotides match TRBD2. The V gene end was trimmed by 0 bases and the J gene end by 6 bases; junction bases not matched to a gene: 6. Germline CDR1 is SQVTM and CDR2 is ANQGSEA. The CDR3 has 14 residues. DNA for the CDR3: TGCAGCGTTGAAGATCCCGGGAGGCGGGATACGCAGTATTTT. Protein: CSVEDPGRRDTQYF.

This clone came up once. The chain has TRBV6-5 and TRBJ1-1; D remains ambiguous. This CDR3 has 15 residues. V was trimmed by 2 bases and J by 5 bases, leaving 15 bases between them. Germline loops: CDR1 MNHEY, CDR2 SVGAGI. CDR3 coding DNA: TGTGCCAGCAGTTACGCGTCCCCTATCAAAACTGAAGCTTTCTTT. Amino acid sequence: CASSYASPIKTEAFF.

This sequence joins TRBV29-1 and TRBJ2-6; tentative D call: TRBD2 (5 bases). CDR1 and CDR2 (germline): SQVTM, ANQGSEA. V lost 4 bases and J 3 bases, leaving 10 bases between the germline ends. The CDR3 sequence is 14 residues long. CDR3 bases: TGCAGCGTTGGTGAGGGCGGTGGGGCCAACGTCCTGACTTTC. Protein sequence: CSVGEGGGANVLTF.

V is TRBV7-3 and J is TRBJ2-3, with D tentatively TRBD1 (6 bases). This CDR3 region has 13 residues. Trimming stripped 3 bases from V and 5 bases from J, with 9 bases between. Per the germline V gene, CDR1 is SGHTA and CDR2 is FQGTGA. The CDR3 here is CASSFPGVDTQYF. DNA for the CDR3: TGTGCCAGCAGCTTCCCAGGGGTAGATACGCAGTATTTT.

The chain links TRBV6-5 to TRBJ1-1; TRBD1 is a possible D gene (6 bases). Germline V gives CDR1 MNHEY, CDR2 SVGAGI. The CDR3 is 13 residues long. Trimming shortened V by 8 bases and J by 1 base, and 11 bases separated the two germline ends. CDR3 DNA sequence: TGTGCCAGCCTGAAACAGGGGAACACTGAAGCTTTCTTT. Amino acid sequence: CASLKQGNTEAFF.

The chain is built from TRBV7-6 and TRBJ1-2, with 7 bases aligning to TRBD1. Per the germline V gene, CDR1 is SGHVS and CDR2 is FNYEAQ. Losses at the gene ends were 5 bases for V and 5 bases for J; bases not matched to a gene: 5. The CDR3 loop spans 13 amino acids. The CDR3 loop reads CASSLQGSYGYTF. CDR3 nucleotides: TGTGCCAGCAGCCTACAGGGGAGTTATGGCTACACCTTC.

In regard to this clone: Other DNA sequences of this sample code for an identical CDR3. J is TRBJ2-7 and V is TRBV5-1; TRBD2 matches 12 bases. The CDR3 totals 15 residues. Germline CDR1 and CDR2: SGHRS and YFSETQ. After removal of 3 bases from V and 1 base from J, the junction contained 2 bases not matched to a gene. CDR3 amino acids: CASSWGLAGSYEQYF. CDR3 bases: TGCGCCAGCAGCTGGGGACTAGCGGGTTCCTACGAGCAGTACTTC.

The genes are TRBV6-5 and TRBJ1-1; no clear D. This CDR3 has 13 amino acids. V lost 5 bases and J 8 bases, leaving 15 bases between the germline ends. Germline V lookup: CDR1 MNHEY, CDR2 SVGAGI. The CDR3, as DNA: TGTGCCAGCAGTAAGCAGATCAACAGAGAAGCTTTCTTT. Encoded protein: CASSKQINREAFF.

The CDR3 DNA reads as TGTGCCAGCAGTTCCCGACAGGTCCACTATGGCTACACCTTC. Translation: CASSSRQVHYGYTF. The rearrangement links TRBV6-6 to TRBJ1-2; possibly TRBD1 for D (6 bases). V was shortened by 4 bases and J by 3 bases, with 12 bases between the two germline ends. Germline-derived CDR1 and CDR2 are MNHNY and SVGAGI (reference sequence). The CDR3 sequence is 14 residues long.

V and J are TRBV30 and TRBJ1-5; no reliable D call. The CDR3 has 13 amino acids. V shed 1 base and J shed 3 bases, with 7 bases lying between them. Germline V lookup: CDR1 GTSNPN, CDR2 SVGIG (reference sequence). The CDR3 DNA is TGTGCCTGGAGTGGAGAGAACAATCAGCCCCAGCATTTT. As protein: CAWSGENNQPQHF.

The chain joins TRBV4-2 to TRBJ1-2; no clear D gene. This CDR3 contains 16 residues. Trimming cost V 0 bases and J 1 base, with 12 bases left between them. The germline V gene encodes CDR1 LGHNA and CDR2 YNFKEQ. CDR3 bases: TGTGCCAGCAGCCAAGATGGAGAGCAGTTTAACTATGGCTACACCTTC. This gives the protein CASSQDGEQFNYGYTF.

This chain uses TRBV19 with TRBJ1-6, with a tentative D call TRBD1 (6 bases). V lost 3 bases and J lost 8, with 11 bases in between. The CDR3 runs to 14 residues. Per germline, CDR1 LNHDA and CDR2 SQIVND (reference sequence). CDR3 bases: TGTGCCAGTAGTATCGAGGGACAAGATTCACCCCTCCACTTT. The encoded protein is CASSIEGQDSPLHF.

The CDR3 spells CAITPDRPGNTIYF. DNA of the CDR3: TGTGCCATCACCCCTGACAGACCTGGAAACACCATATATTTT. The chain links TRBV10-3 to TRBJ1-3; a weak D match, TRBD1 (5 bases). V was trimmed by 7 bases and J by 2 bases, leaving 12 bases between them. CDR1 and CDR2 from the germline V gene are ENHRY and SYGVKD. There are 14 residues in the CDR3.

The rearrangement uses TRBV10-3 and TRBJ1-2; 9 bases match TRBD1. This CDR3 region has 17 residues. The germline V gene encodes CDR1 ENHRY and CDR2 SYGVKD. With V trimmed by 3 bases and J by 4 bases, 12 bases remained unmatched. CDR3 loop: CAISDATHRGLTYGYTF. CDR3 bases: TGTGCCATCAGTGACGCCACCCACAGGGGGCTGACCTATGGCTACACCTTC.

The chain couples TRBV18 to TRBJ1-3; D possibly corresponds to TRBD1 (6 bases). Per germline, CDR1 KGHSH and CDR2 LQKENI. The CDR3 extends over 13 amino acids. V lost 3 bases, J lost 5 bases, and 8 bases lay in between. The CDR3 nucleotides read TGTGCCAGCTCACCGGACAGAAGAAACACCATATATTTT. This codes for CASSPDRRNTIYF.